This T cell receptor (beta chain) appears in the sequencing data of a study of cytomegalovirus exposure and HLA in healthy donors. Turning to the study itself: The roughly 120 validation repertoires matched the approximately 670 first-cohort repertoires in platform, a later analysis reported. Study-wide points: Some TCR beta chains (around 180 of them) were listed as cytomegalovirus-associated. Most TCRs appeared rarely, but some public TCRs recurred in many donors. A few chains linked to CMV were shown in vitro to be specific for CMV antigens.

Germline CDR1 SGHRS, CDR2 YFSETQ. Losses at the gene ends were 1 base for V and 5 bases for J; bases not matched to a gene: 0. The CDR3 consists of 14 residues. The protocol was immunoSEQ multiplex PCR, while the TCRdb copy is restricted to in-frame clones and leaves out a portion. The sample has 150,000 to 200,000 clones, roughly three quarters seen once. A remark on this clone: Its antigen remains unknown.

The specimen sequenced was PBMCs. This TCR derives from a woman aged 25 to 45 in good health and CMV-seronegative. This sequence joins TRBV5-1 and TRBJ1-6, with TRBD1 identical over 7 bases. The CDR3 protein is CASSLTGDNSPLHF. The CDR3 DNA reads as TGCGCCAGCAGCTTGACAGGGGATAATTCACCCCTCCACTTT.